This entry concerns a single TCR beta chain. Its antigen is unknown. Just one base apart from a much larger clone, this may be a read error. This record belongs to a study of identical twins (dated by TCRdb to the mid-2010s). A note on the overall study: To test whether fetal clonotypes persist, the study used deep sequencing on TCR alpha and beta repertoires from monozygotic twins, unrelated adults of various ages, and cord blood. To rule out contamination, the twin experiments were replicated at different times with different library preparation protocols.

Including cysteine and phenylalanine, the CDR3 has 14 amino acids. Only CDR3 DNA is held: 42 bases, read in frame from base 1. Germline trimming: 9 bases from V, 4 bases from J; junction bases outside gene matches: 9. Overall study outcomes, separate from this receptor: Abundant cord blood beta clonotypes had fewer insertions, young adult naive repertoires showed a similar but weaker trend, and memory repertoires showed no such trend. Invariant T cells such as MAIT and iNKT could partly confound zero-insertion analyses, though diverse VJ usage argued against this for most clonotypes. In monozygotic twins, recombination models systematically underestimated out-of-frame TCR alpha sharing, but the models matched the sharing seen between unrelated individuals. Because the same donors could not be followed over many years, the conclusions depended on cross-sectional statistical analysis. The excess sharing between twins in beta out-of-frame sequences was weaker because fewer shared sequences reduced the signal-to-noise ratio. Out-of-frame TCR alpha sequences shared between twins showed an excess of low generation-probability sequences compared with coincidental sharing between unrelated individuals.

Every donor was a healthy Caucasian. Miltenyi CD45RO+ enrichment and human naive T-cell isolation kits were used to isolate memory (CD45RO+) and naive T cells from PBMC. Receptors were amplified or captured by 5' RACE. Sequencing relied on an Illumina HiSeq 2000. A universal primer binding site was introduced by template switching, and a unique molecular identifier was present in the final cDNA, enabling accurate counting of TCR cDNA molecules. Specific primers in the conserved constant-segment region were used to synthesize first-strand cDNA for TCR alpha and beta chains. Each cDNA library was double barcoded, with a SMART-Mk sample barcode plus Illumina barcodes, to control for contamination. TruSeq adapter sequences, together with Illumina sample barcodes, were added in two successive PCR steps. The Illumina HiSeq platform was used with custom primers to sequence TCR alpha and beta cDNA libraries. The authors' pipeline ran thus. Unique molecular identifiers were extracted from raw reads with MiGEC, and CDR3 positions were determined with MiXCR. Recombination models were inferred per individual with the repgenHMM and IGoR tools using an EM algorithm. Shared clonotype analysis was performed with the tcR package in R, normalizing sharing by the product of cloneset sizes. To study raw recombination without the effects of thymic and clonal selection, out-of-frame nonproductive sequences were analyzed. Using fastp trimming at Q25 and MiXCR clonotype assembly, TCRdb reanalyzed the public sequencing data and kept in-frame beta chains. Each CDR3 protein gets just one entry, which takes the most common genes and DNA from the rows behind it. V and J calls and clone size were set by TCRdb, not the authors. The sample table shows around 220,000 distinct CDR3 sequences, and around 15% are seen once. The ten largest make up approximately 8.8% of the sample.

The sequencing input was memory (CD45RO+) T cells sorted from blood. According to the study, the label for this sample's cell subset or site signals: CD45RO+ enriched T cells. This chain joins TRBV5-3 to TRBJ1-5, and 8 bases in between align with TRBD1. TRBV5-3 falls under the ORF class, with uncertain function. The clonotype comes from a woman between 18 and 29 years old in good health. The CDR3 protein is CAISPGQGNQPQHF. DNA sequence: TGTGCCATCAGCCCCGGACAGGGAAATCAGCCCCAGCATTTT.